This TCR beta chain came from a study of T cells in Graves' hyperthyroidism and ophthalmopathy. Broader study findings: From stable hyperthyroidism, ophthalmopathy was separated by a 13 V-J model.

This clonotype was observed a handful of times. Its specificity is not known. The investigators amplified TCR beta CDR3 regions from RNA transcripts. During a first-round RT-PCR of the TCR CDR3, the HTBI primer set was used. TCRdb processed the multiplex PCR reads anew with MiXCR; each CDR3 protein has one entry. Among 400,000 or so distinct CDR3 sequences, 13% to 15% were seen once, and the ten largest hold roughly a fifth. Diagnosis relied on clinical symptoms, serum thyroxine and TRAb, thyroid ultrasound and orbital computed tomography. Fresh 10 ml peripheral blood yielded PBMCs. The CDR3 runs 17 residues. The V end lost 9 bases, the J end lost 4 bases, and 28 bases lay between the germline ends. From germline, CDR1 is WNHNN and CDR2 SYGVQD (reference sequence).

The chain has TRBV10-1 and TRBJ2-7; D uncertain. The sample comprised blood. This sequence was found in a woman in her sixties with Graves' ophthalmopathy. CDR3: CASAWVPRIPSLYEQYF. The CDR3 DNA is TGCGCCAGTGCCTGGGTCCCTCGCATCCCTTCGCTTTACGAGCAGTACTTC.